This T cell receptor (beta chain) was identified during a study of blood T cell repertoires in COVID-19. Study information: COVID-19 samples, acute and convalescent, were from the United States, Italy and Spain. T cells, B-cell-depleted T cells, or PBMCs supplied cDNA or gDNA.

V was cut by 0 bases and J by 5 bases, with 8 bases left in between. Looked up from germline, CDR1 is SGDLS and CDR2 is YYNGEE. This CDR3 has 13 amino acids. Study processing details: Using reference gene primer amplification, nucleated cell counts were estimated. Generated by immunoSEQ multiplex PCR, the TCRdb table keeps only in-frame clones and is missing some. V, J and clone size were drawn from that table, and D and trimming were deduced from the DNA. In the table there are about 140,000 clones, 87% of which are singletons. The clonotype originates from a human donor in a cohort sampled during active COVID-19. Sequenced sample: peripheral blood. J is TRBJ1-1 and V is TRBV9; D remains unclear. The CDR3 protein is CASSVGAGTEAFF. The DNA of the CDR3 is TGTGCCAGCAGCGTAGGGGCGGGTACTGAAGCTTTCTTT.